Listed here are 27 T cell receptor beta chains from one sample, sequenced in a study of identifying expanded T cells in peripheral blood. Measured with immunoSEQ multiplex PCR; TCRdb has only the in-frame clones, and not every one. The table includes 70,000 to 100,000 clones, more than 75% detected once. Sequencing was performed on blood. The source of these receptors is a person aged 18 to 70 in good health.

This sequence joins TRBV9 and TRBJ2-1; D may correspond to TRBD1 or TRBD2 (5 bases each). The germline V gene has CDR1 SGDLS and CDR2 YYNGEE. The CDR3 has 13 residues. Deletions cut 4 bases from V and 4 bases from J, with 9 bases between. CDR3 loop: CASSSGTYNEQFF. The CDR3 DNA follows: TGTGCCAGCAGCTCCGGGACGTACAATGAGCAGTTCTTC.

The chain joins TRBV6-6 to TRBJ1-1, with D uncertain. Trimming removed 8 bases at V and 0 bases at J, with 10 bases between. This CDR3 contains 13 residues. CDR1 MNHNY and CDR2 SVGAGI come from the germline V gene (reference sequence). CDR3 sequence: CASAFYMNTEAFF. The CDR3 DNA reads TGTGCCAGCGCTTTTTACATGAACACTGAAGCTTTCTTT.

The CDR3 DNA sequence: TGCGCCAGCGCGGAGGGCCCCAATCAGCCCCAGCATTTT. Translated, it gives CASAEGPNQPQHF. The chain recombines TRBV5-1 with TRBJ1-5; D gene unclear. V lost 7 bases and J 3 bases, leaving 11 bases between the germline ends. The length of the CDR3 is 13 residues. Germline CDR1 and CDR2: SGHRS and YFSETQ.

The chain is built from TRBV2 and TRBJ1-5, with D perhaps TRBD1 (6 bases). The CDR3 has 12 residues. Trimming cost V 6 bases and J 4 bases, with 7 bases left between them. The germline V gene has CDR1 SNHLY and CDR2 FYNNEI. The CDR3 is CASSQGNQPQHF. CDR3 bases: TGTGCCAGCAGCCAGGGGAATCAGCCCCAGCATTTT. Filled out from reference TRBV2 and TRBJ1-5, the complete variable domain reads EPEVTQTPSHQVTQMGQEVILRCVPISNHLYFYWYRQILGQKVEFLVSFYNNEISEKSEIFDDQFSVERPDGSNFTLKIRSTKLEDSAMYFCASSQGNQPQHFGDGTRLSIL.

CDR3 DNA: TGTGCCACCGGGACCGGGACAACTGAAGCTTTCTTT. Translated: CATGTGTTEAFF. This rearrangement joins TRBV10-3 to TRBJ1-1, with D possibly TRBD1 on 6 matching bases. Trimming removed 10 bases at V and 5 bases at J, with 14 bases between. CDR3 size: 12 residues. CDR1 is ENHRY, CDR2 SYGVKD, per germline.

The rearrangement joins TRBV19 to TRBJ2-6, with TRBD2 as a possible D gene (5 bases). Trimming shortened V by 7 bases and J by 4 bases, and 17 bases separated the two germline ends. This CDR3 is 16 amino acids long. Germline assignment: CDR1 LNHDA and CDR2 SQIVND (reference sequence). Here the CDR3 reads CASTVWGVSGANVLTF. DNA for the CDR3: TGTGCCAGTACCGTTTGGGGAGTGTCGGGGGCCAACGTCCTGACTTTC. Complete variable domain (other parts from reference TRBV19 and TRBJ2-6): DGGITQSPKYLFRKEGQNVTLSCEQNLNHDAMYWYRQDPGQGLRLIYYSQIVNDFQKGDIAEGYSVSREKKESFPLTVTSAQKNPTAFYLCASTVWGVSGANVLTFGAGSRLTVL.

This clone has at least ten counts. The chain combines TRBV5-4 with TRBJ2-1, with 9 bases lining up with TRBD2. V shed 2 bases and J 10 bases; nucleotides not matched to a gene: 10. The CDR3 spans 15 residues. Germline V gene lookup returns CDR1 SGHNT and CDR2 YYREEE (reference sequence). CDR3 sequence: CASSFRRGGRQEQFF. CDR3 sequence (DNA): TGTGCCAGCAGCTTCCGGCGGGGGGGCCGTCAGGAGCAGTTCTTC.

CDR3 protein: CASSDGDRDESEKLFF. CDR3 DNA sequence: TGTGCCAGCAGCGACGGGGACAGGGACGAAAGTGAAAAACTGTTTTTT. The chain couples TRBV7-9 to TRBJ1-4, with 9 bases fitting TRBD1. Germline-derived CDR1 and CDR2 are SEHNR and FQNEAQ (reference sequence). The CDR3 totals 16 residues. V lost 5 bases, J lost 7 bases, and 11 bases stayed unmatched.

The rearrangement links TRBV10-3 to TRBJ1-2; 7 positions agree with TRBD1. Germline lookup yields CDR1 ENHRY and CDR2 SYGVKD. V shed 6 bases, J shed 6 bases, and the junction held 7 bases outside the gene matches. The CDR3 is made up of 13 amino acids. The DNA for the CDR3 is TGTGCCATCAGGGCCGGGACAGAGAATGGCTACACCTTC. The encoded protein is CAIRAGTENGYTF.

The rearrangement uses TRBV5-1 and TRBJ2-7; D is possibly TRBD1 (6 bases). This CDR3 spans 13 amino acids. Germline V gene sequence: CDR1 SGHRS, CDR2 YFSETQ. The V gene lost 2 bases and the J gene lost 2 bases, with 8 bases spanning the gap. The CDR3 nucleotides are TGCGCCAGCAGCTTCAGGGGAGCCTACGAGCAGTACTTC. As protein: CASSFRGAYEQYF.

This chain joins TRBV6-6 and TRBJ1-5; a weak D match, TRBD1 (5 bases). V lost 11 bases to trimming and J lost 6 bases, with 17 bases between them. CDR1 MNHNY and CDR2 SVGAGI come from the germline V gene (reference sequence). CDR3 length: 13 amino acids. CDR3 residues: CACSSGGVQPQHF. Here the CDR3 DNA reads TGTGCCTGCTCCTCGGGGGGGGTTCAGCCCCAGCATTTT.

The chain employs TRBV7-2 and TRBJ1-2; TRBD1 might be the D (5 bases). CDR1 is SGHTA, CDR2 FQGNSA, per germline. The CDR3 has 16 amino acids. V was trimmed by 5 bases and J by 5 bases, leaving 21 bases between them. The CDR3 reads CASSPMMGGVVYGYTF. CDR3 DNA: TGTGCCAGCAGCCCGATGATGGGAGGGGTTGTTTATGGCTACACCTTC. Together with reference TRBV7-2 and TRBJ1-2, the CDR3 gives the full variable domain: GAGVSQSPSNKVTEKGKDVELRCDPISGHTALYWYRQSLGQGLEFLIYFQGNSAPDKSGLPSDRFSAERTGGSVSTLTIQRTQQEDSAVYLCASSPMMGGVVYGYTFGSGTRLTVV.

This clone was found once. CDR3 protein: CATSREGDHTGELFF. In DNA form, the CDR3 reads TGTGCCACCAGCAGAGAGGGGGATCACACCGGGGAGCTGTTTTTT. The genes are TRBV15 and TRBJ2-2; perhaps D is TRBD1 or TRBD2 (5 bases each). Germline assignment: CDR1 LNHNV and CDR2 YYDKDF (reference sequence). The CDR3 totals 15 residues. Trimming removed 0 bases at V and 3 bases at J, with 8 bases between.

CDR3 amino acids: CASSPTGDTEAFF. CDR3 bases: TGTGCCAGCAGCCCCACAGGTGACACTGAAGCTTTCTTT. The chain combines TRBV13 with TRBJ1-1; TRBD1 might be the D (5 bases). Germline CDR1 PRHDT, CDR2 FYEKMQ (reference sequence). This CDR3 has 13 residues. V lost 5 bases and J lost 3, with 10 bases in between.

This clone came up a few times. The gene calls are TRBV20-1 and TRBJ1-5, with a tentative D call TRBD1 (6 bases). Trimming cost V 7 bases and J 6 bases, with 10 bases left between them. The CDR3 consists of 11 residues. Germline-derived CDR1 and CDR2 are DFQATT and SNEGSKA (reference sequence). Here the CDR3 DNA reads TGCAGTGGGAGGGGGGCTCAGCCCCAGCATTTT. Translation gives CSGRGAQPQHF.

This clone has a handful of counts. CDR3 in amino acids: CAIKGLGDQPQHF. Here the CDR3 DNA reads TGTGCCATCAAGGGCTTAGGAGATCAGCCCCAGCATTTT. This chain joins TRBV10-3 and TRBJ1-5; D unresolved. The germline CDR1 and CDR2 sequences are ENHRY and SYGVKD. This CDR3 is 13 amino acids long. Trimming removed 7 bases at V and 5 bases at J, with 12 bases between.

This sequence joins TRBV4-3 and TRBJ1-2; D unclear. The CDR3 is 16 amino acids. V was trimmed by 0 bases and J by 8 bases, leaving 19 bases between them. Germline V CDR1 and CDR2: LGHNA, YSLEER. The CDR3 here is CASSQDTSTPSIGYTF. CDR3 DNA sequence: TGCGCCAGCAGCCAAGACACCTCGACGCCCTCTATAGGCTACACCTTC.

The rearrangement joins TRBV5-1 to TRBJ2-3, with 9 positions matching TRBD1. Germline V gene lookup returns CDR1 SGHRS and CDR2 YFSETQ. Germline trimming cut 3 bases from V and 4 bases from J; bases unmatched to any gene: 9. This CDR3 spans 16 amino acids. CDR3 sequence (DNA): TGCGCCAGCAGCTCCAACCGGGACAGGGTTTCAGATACGCAGTATTTT. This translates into CASSSNRDRVSDTQYF.

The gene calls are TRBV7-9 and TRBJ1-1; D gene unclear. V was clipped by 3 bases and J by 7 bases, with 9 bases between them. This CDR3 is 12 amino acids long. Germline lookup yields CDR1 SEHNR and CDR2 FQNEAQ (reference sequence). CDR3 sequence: CASSFSLDEAFF. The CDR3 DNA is TGTGCCAGCAGCTTCTCATTGGATGAAGCTTTCTTT.

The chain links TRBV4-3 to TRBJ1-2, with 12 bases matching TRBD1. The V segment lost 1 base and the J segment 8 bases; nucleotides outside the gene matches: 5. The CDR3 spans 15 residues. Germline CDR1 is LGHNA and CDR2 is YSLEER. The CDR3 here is CASSQVGDRGRGYTF. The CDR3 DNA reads TGCGCCAGCAGCCAAGTGGGGGACAGGGGGCGCGGCTACACCTTC.

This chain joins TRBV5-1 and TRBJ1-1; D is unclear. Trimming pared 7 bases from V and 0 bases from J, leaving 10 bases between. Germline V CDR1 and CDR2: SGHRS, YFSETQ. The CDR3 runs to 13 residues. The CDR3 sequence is CASRTSVNTEAFF. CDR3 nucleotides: TGCGCCAGCCGCACTTCAGTGAACACTGAAGCTTTCTTT.

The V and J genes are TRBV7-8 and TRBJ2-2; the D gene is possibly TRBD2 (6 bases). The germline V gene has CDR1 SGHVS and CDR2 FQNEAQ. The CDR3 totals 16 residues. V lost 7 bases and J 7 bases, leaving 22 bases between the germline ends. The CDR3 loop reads CASTQLGGNTGGELFF. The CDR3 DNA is TGTGCCAGCACACAGTTGGGGGGAAACACGGGCGGGGAGCTGTTTTTT.

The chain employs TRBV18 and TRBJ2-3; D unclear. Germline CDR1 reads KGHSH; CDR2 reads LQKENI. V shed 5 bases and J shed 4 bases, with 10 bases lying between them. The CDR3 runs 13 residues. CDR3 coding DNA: TGTGCCAGCTCATCCCTCGCGGCAGATACGCAGTATTTT. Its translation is CASSSLAADTQYF.

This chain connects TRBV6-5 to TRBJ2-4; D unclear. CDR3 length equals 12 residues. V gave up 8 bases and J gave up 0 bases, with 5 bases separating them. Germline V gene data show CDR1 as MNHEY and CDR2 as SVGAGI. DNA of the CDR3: TGTGCCAGCGGAGTAGCCAAAAACATTCAGTACTTC. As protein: CASGVAKNIQYF.

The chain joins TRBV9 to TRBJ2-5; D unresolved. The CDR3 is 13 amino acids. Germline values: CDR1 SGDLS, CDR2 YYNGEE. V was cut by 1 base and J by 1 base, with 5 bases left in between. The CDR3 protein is CASSVSFQETQYF. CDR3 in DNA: TGTGCCAGCAGCGTAAGTTTCCAAGAGACCCAGTACTTC.

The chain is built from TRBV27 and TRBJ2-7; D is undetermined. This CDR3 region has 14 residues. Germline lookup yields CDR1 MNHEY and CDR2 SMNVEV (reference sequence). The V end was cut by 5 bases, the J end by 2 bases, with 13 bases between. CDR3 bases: TGTGCCAGCAGTGAATCCGTTTTGACCTACGAGCAGTACTTC. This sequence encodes CASSESVLTYEQYF.

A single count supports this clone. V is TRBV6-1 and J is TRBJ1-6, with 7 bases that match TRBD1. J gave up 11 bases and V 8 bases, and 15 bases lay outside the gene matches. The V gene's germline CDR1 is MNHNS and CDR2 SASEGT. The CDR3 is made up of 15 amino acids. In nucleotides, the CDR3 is TGTGCCAGCTTCCCCGACAGGGTCTTAAGGGCACCCCTCCACTTT. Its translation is CASFPDRVLRAPLHF.